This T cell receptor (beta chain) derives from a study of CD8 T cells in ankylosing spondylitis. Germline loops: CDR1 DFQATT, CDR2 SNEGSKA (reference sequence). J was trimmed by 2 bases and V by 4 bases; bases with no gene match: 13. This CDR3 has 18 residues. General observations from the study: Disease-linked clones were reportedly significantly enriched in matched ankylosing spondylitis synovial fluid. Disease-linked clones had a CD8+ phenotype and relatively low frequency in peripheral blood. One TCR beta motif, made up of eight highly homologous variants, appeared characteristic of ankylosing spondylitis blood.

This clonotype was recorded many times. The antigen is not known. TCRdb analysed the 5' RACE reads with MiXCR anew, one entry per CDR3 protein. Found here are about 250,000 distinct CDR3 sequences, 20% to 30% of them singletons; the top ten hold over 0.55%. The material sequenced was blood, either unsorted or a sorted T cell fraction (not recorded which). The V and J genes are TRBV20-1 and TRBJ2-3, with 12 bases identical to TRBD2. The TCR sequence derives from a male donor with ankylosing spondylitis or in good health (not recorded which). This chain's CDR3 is CSAISSLASGGATDTQYF. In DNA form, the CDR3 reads TGCAGTGCTATCTCCTCCTTAGCTAGCGGGGGGGCCACAGATACGCAGTATTTT.